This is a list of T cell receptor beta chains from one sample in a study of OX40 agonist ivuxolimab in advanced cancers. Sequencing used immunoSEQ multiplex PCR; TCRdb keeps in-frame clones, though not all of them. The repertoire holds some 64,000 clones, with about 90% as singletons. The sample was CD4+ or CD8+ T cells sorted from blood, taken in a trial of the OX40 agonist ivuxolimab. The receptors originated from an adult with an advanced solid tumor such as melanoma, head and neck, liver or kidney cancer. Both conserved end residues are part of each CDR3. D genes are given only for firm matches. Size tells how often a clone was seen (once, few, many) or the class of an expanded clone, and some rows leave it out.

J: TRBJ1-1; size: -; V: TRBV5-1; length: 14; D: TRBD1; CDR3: CASSITTGRTEAFF; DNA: TGCGCCAGCAGCATAACGACAGGGAGGACTGAAGCTTTCTTT
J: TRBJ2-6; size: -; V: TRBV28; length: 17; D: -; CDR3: CASSLSTGTSGANVLTF; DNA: TGTGCCAGCAGCTTATCAACAGGGACCTCTGGGGCCAACGTCCTGACTTTC
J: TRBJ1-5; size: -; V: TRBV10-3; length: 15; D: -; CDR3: CAISESTGVGQPQHF; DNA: TGTGCCATCAGTGAGTCGACGGGGGTAGGCCAGCCCCAGCATTTT
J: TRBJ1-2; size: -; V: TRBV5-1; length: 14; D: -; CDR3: CASSLGSDRIGYTF; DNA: TGCGCCAGCAGCTTGGGGTCGGACCGGATCGGCTACACCTTC
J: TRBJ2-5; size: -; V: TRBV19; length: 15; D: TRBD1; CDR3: CASSIRQGIGETQYF; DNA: TGTGCCAGTAGTATCCGACAGGGGATTGGGGAGACCCAGTACTTC
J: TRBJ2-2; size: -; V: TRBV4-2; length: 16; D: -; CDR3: CASSHDIGTGTGELFF; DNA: TGTGCCAGCAGCCACGACATCGGAACCGGGACCGGGGAGCTGTTTTTT
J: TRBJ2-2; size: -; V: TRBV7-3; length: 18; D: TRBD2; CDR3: CASSLSPSGRFGTGELFF; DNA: TGTGCCAGCAGCTTAAGCCCTAGCGGGAGATTTGGGACCGGGGAGCTGTTTTTT
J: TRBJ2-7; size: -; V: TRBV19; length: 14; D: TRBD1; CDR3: CASSSTGISYEQYF; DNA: TGTGCCAGTAGTTCGACAGGGATATCCTACGAGCAGTACTTC
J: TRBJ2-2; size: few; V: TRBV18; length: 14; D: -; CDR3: CASSPEPNTGELFF; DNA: TGTGCCAGCTCACCAGAACCGAACACCGGGGAGCTGTTTTTT
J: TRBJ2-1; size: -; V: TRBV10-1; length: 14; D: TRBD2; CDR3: CASSIAGNDNEQFF; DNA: TGCGCCAGCAGCATAGCGGGAAACGACAATGAGCAGTTCTTC
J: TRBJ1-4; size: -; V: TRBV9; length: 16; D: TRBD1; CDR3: CASSAHLTGGMEKLFF; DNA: TGTGCCAGCAGCGCCCACTTAACAGGGGGTATGGAAAAACTGTTTTTT
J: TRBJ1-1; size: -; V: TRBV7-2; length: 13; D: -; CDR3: CASRSWGNTEAFF; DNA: TGTGCCAGCAGAAGTTGGGGGAACACTGAAGCTTTCTTT
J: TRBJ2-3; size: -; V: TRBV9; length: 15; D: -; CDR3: CASSVDGGSTDTQYF; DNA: TGTGCCAGCAGCGTAGACGGGGGAAGCACAGATACGCAGTATTTT
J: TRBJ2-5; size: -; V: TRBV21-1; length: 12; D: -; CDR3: CARGTEQETQYF; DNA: TGTGCCAGGGGGACAGAGCAAGAGACCCAGTACTTC
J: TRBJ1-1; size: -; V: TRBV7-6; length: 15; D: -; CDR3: CASSLGSGSSQEAFF; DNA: TGTGCCAGCAGCTTAGGGAGTGGGTCCTCGCAGGAAGCTTTCTTT
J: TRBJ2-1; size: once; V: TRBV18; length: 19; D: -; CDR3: CASSPQAVQRTSSYNEQFF; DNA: TGTGCCAGCTCACCACAGGCCGTCCAGCGAACGAGCTCCTACAATGAGCAGTTCTTC
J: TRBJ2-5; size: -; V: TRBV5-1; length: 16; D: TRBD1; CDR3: CASSLEVQTGKETQYF; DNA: TGCGCCAGCAGCTTGGAGGTCCAGACAGGGAAGGAGACCCAGTACTTC
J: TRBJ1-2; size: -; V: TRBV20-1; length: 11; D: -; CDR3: CSASPGYGYTF; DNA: TGCAGTGCTAGTCCTGGTTATGGCTACACCTTC
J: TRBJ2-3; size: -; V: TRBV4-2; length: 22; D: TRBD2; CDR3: CASSQESPGLAGGGFPVDTQYF; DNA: TGTGCCAGCAGCCAAGAGAGTCCGGGACTAGCGGGAGGTGGGTTCCCCGTAGATACGCAGTATTTT
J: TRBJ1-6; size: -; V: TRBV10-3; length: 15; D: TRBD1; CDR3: CAISEVGTGGSPLHF; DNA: TGTGCCATCAGTGAAGTAGGGACAGGGGGTTCACCCCTCCACTTT
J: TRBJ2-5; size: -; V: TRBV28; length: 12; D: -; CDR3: CASKRPKETQYF; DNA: TGTGCCAGCAAGAGACCAAAAGAGACCCAGTACTTC
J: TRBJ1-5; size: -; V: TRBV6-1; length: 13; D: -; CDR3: CASRGANNQPQHF; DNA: TGTGCCAGCAGGGGGGCGAATAATCAGCCCCAGCATTTT
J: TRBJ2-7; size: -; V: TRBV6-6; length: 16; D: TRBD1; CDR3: CASSYGSGTGVYEQYF; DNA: TGTGCCAGCAGTTACGGTTCCGGGACAGGGGTCTACGAGCAGTACTTC
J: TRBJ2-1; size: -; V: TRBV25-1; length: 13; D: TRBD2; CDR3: CASRQITSGEQFF; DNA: TGTGCCAGCCGACAAATAACTAGCGGTGAGCAGTTCTTC
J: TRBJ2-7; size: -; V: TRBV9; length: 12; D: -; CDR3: CASGRSSYEQYF; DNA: TGTGCCAGTGGACGAAGCTCCTACGAGCAGTACTTC
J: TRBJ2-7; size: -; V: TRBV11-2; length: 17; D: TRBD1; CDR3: CASSLDRDRGGGGGQYF; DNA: TGTGCCAGCAGCTTAGATCGGGACAGGGGTGGAGGAGGTGGGCAGTACTTC
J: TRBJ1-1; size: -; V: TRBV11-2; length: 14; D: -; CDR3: CASSLRQENTEAFF; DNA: TGTGCCAGCAGCTTAAGACAGGAGAACACTGAAGCTTTCTTT
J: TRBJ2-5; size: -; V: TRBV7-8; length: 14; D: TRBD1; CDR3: CASSIQQGQETQYF; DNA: TGTGCCAGCAGCATTCAACAGGGGCAAGAGACCCAGTACTTC
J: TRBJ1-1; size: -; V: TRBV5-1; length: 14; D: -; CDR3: CASSPEQGNTEAFF; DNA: TGCGCCAGCAGCCCGGAACAGGGGAACACTGAAGCTTTCTTT
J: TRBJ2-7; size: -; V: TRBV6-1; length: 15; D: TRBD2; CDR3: CASTREGLSSYEQYF; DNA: TGTGCCAGCACCCGGGAGGGTCTAAGCTCCTACGAGCAGTACTTC
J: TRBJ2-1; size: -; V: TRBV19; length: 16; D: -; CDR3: CASSPGVREYRNEQFF; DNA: TGTGCCAGTAGTCCGGGGGTCCGGGAGTATCGTAATGAGCAGTTCTTC
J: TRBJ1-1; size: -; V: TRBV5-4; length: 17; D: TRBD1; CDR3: CASSVGQGVFKNTEAFF; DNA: TGTGCCAGCAGCGTTGGACAGGGGGTCTTTAAGAACACTGAAGCTTTCTTT
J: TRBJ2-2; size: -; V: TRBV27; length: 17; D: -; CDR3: CASRGLGQRPLGGELFF; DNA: TGTGCCAGCAGGGGACTCGGACAGCGGCCCCTAGGCGGGGAGCTGTTTTTT